The clone carrying this T cell receptor (beta chain) was detected a few times. In germline, CDR1 is LNHNV, CDR2 YYDKDF (reference sequence). With V trimmed by 3 bases and J by 3 bases, 5 bases remained unmatched. CDR3 length: 15 amino acids. This record belongs to a study of cytomegalovirus exposure and HLA in healthy donors. PCR was performed using 60 Vbeta and 13 Jbeta primers. Method: immunoSEQ multiplex PCR; TCRdb's copy keeps in-frame clones and lacks some. This sample has roughly 100,000 clones; about three quarters occur once, and the top ten carry 5.8%. The sequenced sample consisted of PBMCs. The genes are TRBV15 and TRBJ2-1, with 7 nucleotides matching TRBD1. The source of this sequence is a man between 60 and 70 years old in good health and CMV-seropositive. CDR3 coding DNA: TGTGCCACCAGCAGGGGTGGACAGGACTACAATGAGCAGTTCTTC. Its protein is CATSRGGQDYNEQFF.